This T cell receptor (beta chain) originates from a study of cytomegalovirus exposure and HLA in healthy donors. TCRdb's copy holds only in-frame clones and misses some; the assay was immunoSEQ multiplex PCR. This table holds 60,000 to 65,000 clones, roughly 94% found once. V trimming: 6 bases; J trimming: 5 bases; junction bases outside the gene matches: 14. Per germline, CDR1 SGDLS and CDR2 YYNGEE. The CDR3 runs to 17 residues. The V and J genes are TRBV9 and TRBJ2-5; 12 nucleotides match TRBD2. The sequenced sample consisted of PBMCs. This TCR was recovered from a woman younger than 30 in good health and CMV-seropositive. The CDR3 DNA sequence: TGTGCCAGCAACTTAGGGGCTAGCGGGGGGGCCTTGGAGACCCAGTACTTC. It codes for CASNLGASGGALETQYF.